This TCR beta chain derives from a study of blood T cell repertoires in COVID-19. For the study at large: Whether acute or convalescent, the COVID-19 samples came from the United States, Italy and Spain.

There are 18 residues in the CDR3. The germline V and J ends were trimmed by 0 bases and 8 bases, with 20 bases remaining between them. Assay: immunoSEQ multiplex PCR; the TCRdb copy retains only in-frame clones and omits some. The repertoire holds about 160,000 clones, with 80% to 95% as singletons. The sequenced sample was peripheral blood. The sequence came from a woman aged 45-65 years with acute or convalescent COVID-19. The rearrangement links TRBV23-1 to TRBJ1-6; D perhaps matches TRBD1 (5 bases). TRBV23-1 is reported as an ORF; its role is uncertain. The CDR3: CASSQSIWGHNKHSPLHF. The DNA of the CDR3 is TGCGCCAGCAGTCAATCCATTTGGGGCCACAACAAACATTCACCCCTCCACTTT.